The 17 T cell receptor beta chains reported below all come from one sample, sequenced in a study of beta chain features in type 1 diabetes (dated by TCRdb to the late 2010s). The library was generated by the immunoSEQ multiplex PCR assay. All of the isolated RNA was reverse transcribed with the High Capacity cDNA Reverse Transcription Kit, so expressed TCRB transcripts were sequenced. As stored in TCRdb, this immuneACCESS dataset retains in-frame rearrangements with V and J assigned. A fraction of the clones does not appear; measured against another copy, unresolved V genes explain less than half of the discrepancy, and the remainder lacks a known reason. Across this sample there are fewer than 200,000 clones, with about 9.3% seen only once. 0.45% to 0.5% of the sample comes from the top ten. Antigens for these TCRs are unknown. What the study reported, not specific to this receptor: In all four CD4+ subsets, TCRB CDR3 length was moderately but significantly shorter in type 1 diabetes patients.

What was sequenced was central memory CD4+ T cells from blood. These receptors were collected from a man between 25 and 39 years old with type 1 diabetes.

V gene TRBV5-1 combines with J gene TRBJ2-5, with 7 bases fitting TRBD2. There are 14 residues in the CDR3. Germline-derived CDR1 and CDR2 are SGHRS and YFSETQ. J was trimmed by 5 bases and V by 0 bases; bases with no gene match: 4. DNA for the CDR3: TGCGCCAGCAGCTTGGGACTAGCAGGGGAGACCCAGTACTTC. Protein product: CASSLGLAGETQYF.

This clone showed up just a few times. This rearrangement joins TRBV11-2 to TRBJ2-1; TRBD2 agrees at 11 bases. J gave up 0 bases and V 8 bases, and 15 bases lay outside the gene matches. Germline lookup yields CDR1 SGHAT and CDR2 FQNNGV. The CDR3 sequence is 19 residues long. Written as DNA, the CDR3 is TGTGCCAGCGGATCAGGGCCCGGGACTAGCGGTAGCTCCTACAATGAGCAGTTCTTC. It yields the protein CASGSGPGTSGSSYNEQFF. The entire variable domain, with the rest obtained from reference TRBV11-2 and TRBJ2-1, is as follows: EAGVAQSPRYKIIEKRQSVAFWCNPISGHATLYWYQQILGQGPKLLIQFQNNGVVDDSQLPKDRFSAERLKGVDSTLKIQPAKLEDSAVYLCASGSGPGTSGSSYNEQFFGPGTRLTVL.

The genes are TRBV10-3 and TRBJ1-2, with 9 positions matching TRBD1. V was clipped by 6 bases and J by 9 bases; unmatched bases: 8. The germline gives CDR1 ENHRY, CDR2 SYGVKD. The CDR3 runs to 13 residues. The CDR3 DNA is TGTGCCATCAGAGAGACAGGGGGTAATAGCTACACCTTC. It yields the protein CAIRETGGNSYTF.

This clone was recorded only once. The V call is TRBV7-9, the J call TRBJ1-5; 7 positions agree with TRBD1. V trimming: 4 bases; J trimming: 5 bases; junction bases outside the gene matches: 20. The CDR3 extends over 19 amino acids. Germline CDR1 reads SEHNR; CDR2 reads FQNEAQ (reference sequence). The DNA for the CDR3 is TGTGCCAGCAGCTCACCTCAAACAGGGGATTTGGGTAGTCATCAGCCCCAGCATTTT. Its protein is CASSSPQTGDLGSHQPQHF. The entire variable domain, with the rest obtained from reference TRBV7-9 and TRBJ1-5, is as follows: DTGVSQNPRHKITKRGQNVTFRCDPISEHNRLYWYRQTLGQGPEFLTYFQNEAQLEKSRLLSDRFSAERPKGSFSTLEIQRTEQGDSAMYLCASSSPQTGDLGSHQPQHFGDGTRLSIL.

This clone has just a few counts. The chain combines TRBV28 with TRBJ1-5, with D uncertain. CDR3 length: 14 amino acids. CDR1 and CDR2 (germline): MDHEN, SYDVKM. The ends were cut back, 7 bases at V and 4 bases at J, with 14 bases in the middle. In DNA, the CDR3 is TGTGCCAGCAAGCGCTACGCACTGAATCAGCCCCAGCATTTT. This codes for CASKRYALNQPQHF.

The rearrangement links TRBV4-3 to TRBJ1-2; D uncertain. This CDR3 region has 15 residues. CDR1 LGHNA and CDR2 YSLEER come from the germline V gene. V was trimmed by 0 bases and J by 3 bases, leaving 11 bases between them. CDR3 loop: CASSQDRGSDYGYTF. The CDR3 DNA is TGCGCCAGCAGCCAAGATAGAGGCAGTGACTATGGCTACACCTTC.

In its sample, this clone was seen a few times. The chain is built from TRBV11-1 and TRBJ2-2; D is ambiguous. V lost 1 base and J 0 bases, leaving 12 bases between the germline ends. The V gene's germline CDR1 is SGHAT and CDR2 FQDESV (reference sequence). This CDR3 contains 17 residues. CDR3 nucleotides: TGTGCCAGCAGCTTAGGTTTCGAGTCTTCGAACACCGGGGAGCTGTTTTTT. Residues: CASSLGFESSNTGELFF.

The sample holds a few counts of this clone. This chain connects TRBV27 to TRBJ2-2, with 14 nucleotides matching TRBD2. V shed 2 bases and J 3 bases; nucleotides not matched to a gene: 8. From germline, CDR1 is MNHEY and CDR2 SMNVEV (reference sequence). The CDR3 sequence is 19 residues long. The CDR3 nucleotides read TGTGCCAGCAGTTTACGTCGGACTAGCGGGAGGTATCACACCGGGGAGCTGTTTTTT. This encodes CASSLRRTSGRYHTGELFF.

J is TRBJ1-2 and V is TRBV18; D might be TRBD1 (5 bases). Between the trimmed V and J ends, which lost 4 bases and 6 bases, there was a span of 12 bases. Germline assignment: CDR1 KGHSH and CDR2 LQKENI. The CDR3 is made up of 13 amino acids. CDR3 DNA sequence: TGTGCCAGCTCACGGACGACAGCTGATGGCTACACCTTC. Its translation is CASSRTTADGYTF.

Only one count was recorded for this clone. The V call is TRBV11-2, the J call TRBJ2-3; D is perhaps TRBD2 (6 bases). Germline V gives CDR1 SGHAT, CDR2 FQNNGV. CDR3 length: 14 residues. Trimming removed 3 bases at V and 4 bases at J, with 11 bases between. The CDR3: CASSLGGEADTQYF. In DNA, the CDR3 is TGTGCCAGCAGCTTGGGGGGAGAGGCAGATACGCAGTATTTT.

This clone occurred a few times. The gene calls are TRBV29-1 and TRBJ1-5; no reliable D call. This CDR3 region has 13 residues. Germline CDR1 reads SQVTM; CDR2 reads ANQGSEA. V lost 1 base to trimming and J lost 7 bases, with 11 bases between them. CDR3 amino acids: CSVEVGVGQPQHF. The CDR3 coding sequence is TGCAGCGTTGAAGTCGGGGTAGGGCAGCCCCAGCATTTT. Full variable domain (missing parts from reference TRBV29-1 and TRBJ1-5): SAVISQKPSRDICQRGTSLTIQCQVDSQVTMMFWYRQQPGQSLTLIATANQGSEATYESGFVIDKFPISRPNLTFSTLTVSNMSPEDSSIYLCSVEVGVGQPQHFGDGTRLSIL.

This clone was picked up a small number of times. The V call is TRBV6-6, the J call TRBJ2-6; weak D call: TRBD1 (5 bases). V was pared by 5 bases and J by 1 base, with 6 bases between. The CDR3 is made up of 14 amino acids. Per the germline V gene, CDR1 is MNHNY and CDR2 is SVGAGI (reference sequence). As DNA, the CDR3 is TGTGCCAGCAGTCAGGGTTCTGGGGCCAACGTCCTGACTTTC. This gives the protein CASSQGSGANVLTF.

The chain recombines TRBV11-2 with TRBJ1-5, with unresolved D. Germline CDR1 is SGHAT and CDR2 is FQNNGV. V was clipped by 2 bases and J by 4 bases, with 9 bases between them. The CDR3 extends over 14 amino acids. The CDR3 reads CASSLNGPNQPQHF. CDR3 DNA sequence: TGTGCCAGCAGCTTAAACGGTCCGAATCAGCCCCAGCATTTT.

This clone turned up a few times. The V gene is TRBV11-2, the J gene TRBJ2-5; 9 positions match TRBD2. Germline V gene data show CDR1 as SGHAT and CDR2 as FQNNGV. CDR3 size: 17 residues. J lost 2 bases, V lost 4 bases, and 11 bases had no gene match. This chain's CDR3 is CASSWGVLAGSQETQYF. Written as DNA, the CDR3 is TGTGCCAGCAGCTGGGGGGTGCTAGCGGGATCACAAGAGACCCAGTACTTC.

This clone was recorded a few times. The rearrangement joins TRBV7-2 to TRBJ2-3, with a possible D match to TRBD2 (5 bases). Trimming cost V 5 bases and J 9 bases, with 15 bases left between them. The CDR3 contains 13 residues. Germline V CDR1 and CDR2: SGHTA, FQGNSA. The chain's CDR3 is CASSRRTGITQYF. CDR3 DNA: TGTGCCAGCAGCCGCCGGACGGGGATAACGCAGTATTTT.

There are a few counts of this clone. The V and J genes are TRBV5-1 and TRBJ2-5, with 14 nucleotides matching TRBD2. Germline V gene lookup returns CDR1 SGHRS and CDR2 YFSETQ. This CDR3 is 18 amino acids long. Losses at the gene ends were 3 bases for V and 5 bases for J; bases not matched to a gene: 12. As DNA, the CDR3 is TGCGCCAGCAGCTCCTTCGGGACTAGCGGGAGCTGGGGGGAGACCCAGTACTTC. Its translation: CASSSFGTSGSWGETQYF.

The chain employs TRBV6-5 and TRBJ2-1, with 8 bases lining up with TRBD1. V shed 6 bases and J 2 bases; nucleotides not matched to a gene: 3. CDR1 and CDR2 (germline): MNHEY, SVGAGI. The CDR3 has 14 amino acids. The CDR3 reads CASRQGATYNEQFF. CDR3 sequence (DNA): TGTGCCAGCAGGCAGGGGGCGACCTACAATGAGCAGTTCTTC.